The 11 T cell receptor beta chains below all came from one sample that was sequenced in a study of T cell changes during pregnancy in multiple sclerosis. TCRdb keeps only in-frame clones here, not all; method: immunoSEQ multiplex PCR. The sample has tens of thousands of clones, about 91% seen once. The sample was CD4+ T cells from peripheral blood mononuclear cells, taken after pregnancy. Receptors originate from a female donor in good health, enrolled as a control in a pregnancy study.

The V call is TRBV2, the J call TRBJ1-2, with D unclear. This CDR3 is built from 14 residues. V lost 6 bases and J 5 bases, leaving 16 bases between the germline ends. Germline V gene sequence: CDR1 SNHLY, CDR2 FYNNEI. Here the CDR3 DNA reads TGTGCCAGCAGCGATCTCAGGTCGGGGTATGGCTACACCTTC. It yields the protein CASSDLRSGYGYTF. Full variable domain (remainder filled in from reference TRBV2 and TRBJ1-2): EPEVTQTPSHQVTQMGQEVILRCVPISNHLYFYWYRQILGQKVEFLVSFYNNEISEKSEIFDDQFSVERPDGSNFTLKIRSTKLEDSAMYFCASSDLRSGYGYTFGSGTRLTVV.

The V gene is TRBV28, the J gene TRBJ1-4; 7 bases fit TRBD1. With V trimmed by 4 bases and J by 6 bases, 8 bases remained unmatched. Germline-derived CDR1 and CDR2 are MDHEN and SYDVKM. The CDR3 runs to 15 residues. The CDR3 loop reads CASSSPGQSYEKLFF. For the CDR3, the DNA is TGTGCCAGCAGTTCCCCGGGACAGAGTTATGAAAAACTGTTTTTT.

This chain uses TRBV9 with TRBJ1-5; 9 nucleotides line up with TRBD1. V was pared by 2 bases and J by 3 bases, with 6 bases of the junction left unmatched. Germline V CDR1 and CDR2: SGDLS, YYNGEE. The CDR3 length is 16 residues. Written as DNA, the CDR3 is TGTGCCAGCAGCGTCGGGACAGGGTGGGACAATCAGCCCCAGCATTTT. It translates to CASSVGTGWDNQPQHF.

The CDR3 coding sequence is TGTGCCTGGAGGCAATGGTGGGGCCCAGTGAACACCTTC. The encoded protein is CAWRQWWGPVNTF. The chain uses TRBV30 and TRBJ1-2; TRBD1 is a possible D gene (5 bases). There are 13 residues in the CDR3. The V end lost 3 bases, the J end lost 12 bases, and 20 bases lay between the germline ends. CDR1 GTSNPN and CDR2 SVGIG come from the germline V gene (reference sequence).

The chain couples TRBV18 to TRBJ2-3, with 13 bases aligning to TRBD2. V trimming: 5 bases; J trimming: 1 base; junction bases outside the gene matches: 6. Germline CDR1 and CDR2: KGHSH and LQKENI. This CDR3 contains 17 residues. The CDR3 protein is CASSTTSGRMGTDTQYF. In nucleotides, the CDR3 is TGTGCCAGCTCAACGACTAGCGGGAGGATGGGCACAGATACGCAGTATTTT.

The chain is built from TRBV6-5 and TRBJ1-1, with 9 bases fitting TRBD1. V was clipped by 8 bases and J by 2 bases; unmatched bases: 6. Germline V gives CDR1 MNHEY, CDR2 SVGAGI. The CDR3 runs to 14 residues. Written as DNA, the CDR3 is TGTGCCAGCGGCCGGGACAGGGTTAACACTGAAGCTTTCTTT. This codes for CASGRDRVNTEAFF.

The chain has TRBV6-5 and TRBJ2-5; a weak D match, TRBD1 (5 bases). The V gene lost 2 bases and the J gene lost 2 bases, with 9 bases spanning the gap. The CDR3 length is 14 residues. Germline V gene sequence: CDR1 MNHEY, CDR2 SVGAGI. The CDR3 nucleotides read TGTGCCAGCAGTTACGGCAGGGCTCAAGAGACCCAGTACTTC. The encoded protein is CASSYGRAQETQYF.

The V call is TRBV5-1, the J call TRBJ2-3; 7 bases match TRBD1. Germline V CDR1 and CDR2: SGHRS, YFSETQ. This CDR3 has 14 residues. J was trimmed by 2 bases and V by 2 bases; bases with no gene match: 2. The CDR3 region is CASSLGTVTDTQYF. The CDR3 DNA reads TGCGCCAGCAGCTTAGGGACAGTCACAGATACGCAGTATTTT. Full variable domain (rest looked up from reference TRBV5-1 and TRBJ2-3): KAGVTQTPRYLIKTRGQQVTLSCSPISGHRSVSWYQQTPGQGLQFLFEYFSETQRNKGNFPGRFSGRQFSNSRSEMNVSTLELGDSALYLCASSLGTVTDTQYFGPGTRLTVL.

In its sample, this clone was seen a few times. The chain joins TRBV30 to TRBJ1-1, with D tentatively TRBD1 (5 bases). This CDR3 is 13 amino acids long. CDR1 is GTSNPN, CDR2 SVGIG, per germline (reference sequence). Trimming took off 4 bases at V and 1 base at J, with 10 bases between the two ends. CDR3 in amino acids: CAWIRQTNTEAFF. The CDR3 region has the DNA TGTGCCTGGATCCGACAGACGAACACTGAAGCTTTCTTT. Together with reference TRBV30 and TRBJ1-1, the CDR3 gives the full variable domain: SQTIHQWPATLVQPVGSPLSLECTVEGTSNPNLYWYRQAAGRGLQLLFYSVGIGQISSEVPQNLSASRPQDRQFILSSKKLLLSDSGFYLCAWIRQTNTEAFFGQGTRLTVV.

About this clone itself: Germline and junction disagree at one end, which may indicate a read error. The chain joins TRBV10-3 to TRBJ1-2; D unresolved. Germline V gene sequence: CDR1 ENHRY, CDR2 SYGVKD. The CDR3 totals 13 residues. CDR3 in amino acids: CAISENAASEVVF. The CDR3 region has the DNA TGTGCCATCAGTGAGAACGCGGCCAGTGAGGTGGTGTTC.

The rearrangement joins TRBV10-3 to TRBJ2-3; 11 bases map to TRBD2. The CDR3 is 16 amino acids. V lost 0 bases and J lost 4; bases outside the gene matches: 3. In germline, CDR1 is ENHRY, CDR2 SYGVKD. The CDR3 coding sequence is TGTGCCATCAGTGAGTCGACTAGCGGGGTGGCAGATACGCAGTATTTT. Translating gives CAISESTSGVADTQYF.